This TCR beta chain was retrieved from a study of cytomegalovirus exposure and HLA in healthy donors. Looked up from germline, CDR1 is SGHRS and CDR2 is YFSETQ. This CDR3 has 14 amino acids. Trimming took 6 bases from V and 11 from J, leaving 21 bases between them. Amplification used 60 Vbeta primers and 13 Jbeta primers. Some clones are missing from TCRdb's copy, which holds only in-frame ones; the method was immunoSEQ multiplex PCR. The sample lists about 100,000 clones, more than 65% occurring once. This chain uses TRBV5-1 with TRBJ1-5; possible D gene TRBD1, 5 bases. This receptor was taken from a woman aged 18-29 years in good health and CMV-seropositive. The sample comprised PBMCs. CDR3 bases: TGCGCCAGCACACCGACAGTGGAGGGAGGGGCCCAGCATTTT. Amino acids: CASTPTVEGGAQHF.